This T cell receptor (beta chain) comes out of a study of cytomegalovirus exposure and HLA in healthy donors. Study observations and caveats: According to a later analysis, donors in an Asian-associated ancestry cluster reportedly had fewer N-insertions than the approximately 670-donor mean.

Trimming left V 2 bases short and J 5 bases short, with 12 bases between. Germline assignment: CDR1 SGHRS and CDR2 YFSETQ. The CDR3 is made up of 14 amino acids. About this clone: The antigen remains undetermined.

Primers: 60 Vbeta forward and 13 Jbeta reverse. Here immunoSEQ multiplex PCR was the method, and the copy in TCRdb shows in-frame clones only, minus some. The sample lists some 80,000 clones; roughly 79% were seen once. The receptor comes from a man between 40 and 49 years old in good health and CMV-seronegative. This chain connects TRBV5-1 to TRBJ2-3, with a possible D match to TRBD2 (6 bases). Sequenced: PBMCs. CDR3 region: CASSLRESEDTQYF. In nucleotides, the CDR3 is TGCGCCAGCAGCTTACGGGAGTCGGAAGATACGCAGTATTTT.